Below are 15 T cell receptor beta chains sequenced from a single sample in a study of technical replicates of blood from a few donors. The data were produced by immunoSEQ multiplex PCR, yet TCRdb's version contains in-frame clones alone and is incomplete. Of about 73,000 clones in the sample, approximately 90% were seen once. Sequenced: PBMCs. The receptors stem from a human donor in good health. Some clones in this sample may be carry-over from other donors' samples.

The genes are TRBV7-2 and TRBJ2-5; 7 bases line up with TRBD2. The length of the CDR3 is 14 residues. Germline V gene sequence: CDR1 SGHTA, CDR2 FQGNSA. J was trimmed by 3 bases and V by 2 bases; bases with no gene match: 3. For the CDR3, the DNA is TGTGCCAGCAGCTTAACGGCGGGGGAAGAGACCCAGTACTTC. Translated, it gives CASSLTAGEETQYF.

This sequence joins TRBV4-3 and TRBJ2-3; possibly TRBD2 for D (6 bases). Germline CDR1 reads LGHNA; CDR2 reads YSLEER. This CDR3 contains 16 residues. The V end lost 4 bases, the J end lost 3 bases, and 17 bases lay between the germline ends. The CDR3: CASSRVGLQGTDTQYF. The CDR3 DNA sequence: TGCGCCAGCAGCCGGGTGGGACTTCAGGGAACAGATACGCAGTATTTT.

The chain combines TRBV12-5 with TRBJ2-3; a weak D match, TRBD1 (5 bases). Germline CDR1 LGHNT, CDR2 FRNRAP. V gave up 5 bases and J gave up 0 bases, with 12 bases separating them. The CDR3 totals 15 residues. CDR3 DNA sequence: TGTGCTAGTGGTCAACCAGGGCCTAGCACAGATACGCAGTATTTT. Protein sequence: CASGQPGPSTDTQYF.

The rearrangement uses TRBV7-9 and TRBJ2-3; 10 bases match TRBD2. The CDR3 is made up of 15 amino acids. J lost 6 bases, V lost 4 bases, and 7 bases had no gene match. Germline V gene sequence: CDR1 SEHNR, CDR2 FQNEAQ (reference sequence). CDR3 region: CASSWASGRGDTQYF. CDR3 DNA sequence: TGTGCCAGCAGCTGGGCTAGCGGGAGAGGGGATACGCAGTATTTT.

The J gene is TRBJ2-7, the V gene TRBV7-2; 10 bases agree with TRBD2. The ends lost 5 bases at V and 3 bases at J; junction bases unmatched: 10. Per germline, CDR1 SGHTA and CDR2 FQGNSA. The CDR3 has 16 residues. This chain's CDR3 is CASSTSGTSEIYEQYF. CDR3 bases: TGTGCCAGCAGCACCTCCGGGACTAGCGAAATCTACGAGCAGTACTTC. The variable domain in full, completed from reference TRBV7-2 and TRBJ2-7, reads GAGVSQSPSNKVTEKGKDVELRCDPISGHTALYWYRQSLGQGLEFLIYFQGNSAPDKSGLPSDRFSAERTGGSVSTLTIQRTQQEDSAVYLCASSTSGTSEIYEQYFGPGTRLTVT.

The chain links TRBV6-5 to TRBJ2-6; TRBD2 matches 8 bases. The CDR3 is 15 residues long. Germline CDR1 reads MNHEY; CDR2 reads SVGAGI. V gave up 6 bases and J gave up 3 bases; unmatched junction bases: 4. This CDR3 reads CASSGGGVGANVLTF. In DNA, the CDR3 is TGTGCCAGCAGCGGGGGGGGTGTTGGGGCCAACGTCCTGACTTTC.

This clone has just a few counts. This chain links TRBV6-6 with TRBJ1-2; D unclear. Trimming removed 5 bases at V and 3 bases at J, with 13 bases between. Germline CDR1 reads MNHNY; CDR2 reads SVGAGI (reference sequence). CDR3 length: 14 residues. Here the CDR3 reads CASSRVRTDYGYTF. The DNA for the CDR3 is TGTGCCAGCAGTCGGGTCAGGACTGACTATGGCTACACCTTC.

This chain joins TRBV4-2 and TRBJ2-6; 7 bases fit TRBD1. The germline V gene encodes CDR1 LGHNA and CDR2 YNFKEQ. The V and J ends lost 4 bases and 3 bases, in that order; junction bases with no gene match: 12. The CDR3 length is 18 residues. The CDR3, as DNA: TGTGCCAGCAGCCCCCGACAGGGTGAGGTAGGTGGGGCCAACGTCCTGACTTTC. Translated, it gives CASSPRQGEVGGANVLTF.

CDR3 region: CASSQGQRAFF. Here the CDR3 DNA reads TGCGCCAGCAGCCAAGGACAGAGAGCTTTCTTT. The rearrangement joins TRBV4-1 to TRBJ1-1, with TRBD1 as a possible D gene (5 bases). In germline, CDR1 is MGHRA, CDR2 YSYEKL. The CDR3 totals 11 residues. V lost 1 base and J lost 10, with 7 bases in between.

In this sample, this clone turned up a few times. The rearrangement uses TRBV2 and TRBJ1-2; TRBD1 might be the D (5 bases). Germline lookup yields CDR1 SNHLY and CDR2 FYNNEI. Trimming took off 7 bases at V and 8 bases at J, with 23 bases between the two ends. The CDR3 sequence is 15 residues long. CDR3: CASTPLGQGTMGYTF. CDR3 DNA sequence: TGTGCCAGCACCCCATTGGGCCAGGGTACGATGGGCTACACCTTC.

This chain connects TRBV9 to TRBJ2-6; 9 bases are shared with TRBD2. The ends lost 3 bases at V and 0 bases at J; junction bases unmatched: 10. Germline V gene lookup returns CDR1 SGDLS and CDR2 YYNGEE. This CDR3 has 19 amino acids. In nucleotides, the CDR3 is TGTGCCAGCAGCGCATTGACTAGCGGTCCTTCCTCTGGGGCCAACGTCCTGACTTTC. Translation gives CASSALTSGPSSGANVLTF.

The chain carries TRBV18 and TRBJ2-5; a possible D gene is TRBD2 (5 bases). The CDR3 sequence is 15 residues long. V was clipped by 6 bases and J by 2 bases, with 16 bases between them. CDR1 is KGHSH, CDR2 LQKENI, per germline. CDR3 sequence reads: CASSRDLGRQETQYF. The CDR3 region has the DNA TGTGCCAGCTCCCGGGATTTGGGCCGGCAAGAGACCCAGTACTTC.

This rearrangement joins TRBV2 to TRBJ2-5; the D gene is possibly TRBD1 (5 bases). Trimming left V 8 bases short and J 4 bases short, with 11 bases between. Germline CDR1 is SNHLY and CDR2 is FYNNEI. The CDR3 consists of 12 residues. The CDR3 DNA reads as TGTGCCAGCGGGCAGGGCAGAGAGACCCAGTACTTC. Encoded protein: CASGQGRETQYF.

This chain joins TRBV15 and TRBJ2-7, with 11 bases identical to TRBD1. Germline assignment: CDR1 LNHNV and CDR2 YYDKDF (reference sequence). This CDR3 region has 13 residues. V trimming: 7 bases; J trimming: 7 bases; junction bases outside the gene matches: 6. The CDR3 DNA follows: TGTGCCACCACTCGGGACAGGGGGAGGGAGCAGTACTTC. Protein: CATTRDRGREQYF.

This chain links TRBV30 with TRBJ2-5; TRBD2 matches 13 bases. Looked up from germline, CDR1 is GTSNPN and CDR2 is SVGIG (reference sequence). V trimming: 1 base; J trimming: 12 bases; junction bases outside the gene matches: 8. The CDR3 contains 14 residues. CDR3 nucleotide sequence: TGTGCCTGGAGTGGGGGGACTAGCGGGGAAGAAGAGTACTTC. Its protein product is CAWSGGTSGEEEYF.